This entry is about one T cell receptor (beta chain). In germline, CDR1 is LGHNA, CDR2 YSLEER. The CDR3 is 15 residues long. The V segment lost 1 base and the J segment 4 bases; nucleotides outside the gene matches: 4. Only in-frame clones appear in the TCRdb table, and some are missing; sequencing was by immunoSEQ multiplex PCR. The sample yields fewer than 40,000 clones, roughly 95% seen once. On average about 100,000 T cells per donor were immunosequenced. The sample comes from a study of T cells in tuberculosis. This sequence was found in a donor aged 10-29 years with latent tuberculosis or without tuberculosis infection. The rearrangement uses TRBV4-3 and TRBJ1-5, with TRBD1 matching 7 bases. Sequencing used PBMCs. CDR3 nucleotides: TGCGCCAGCAGCCAAGGAGGGGGCAGGAATCAGCCCCAGCATTTT. Translation gives CASSQGGGRNQPQHF.